This TCR beta chain was identified in a study of blood T cells in healthy people across ages. A J-beta primer mix and a sample-barcoded 5' primer were used in a second PCR of roughly 7 to 12 cycles. TCRdb itself ran the 5' RACE reads through MiXCR, one entry per CDR3 protein. The sample lists 850,000 to 1,000,000 distinct CDR3 sequences, 45% to 60% seen once, with roughly 23% in the top ten. This clonotype was counted between two and nine times. What it binds is unknown. V lost 3 bases and J 3 bases, leaving 12 bases between the germline ends. There are 14 residues in the CDR3. Study findings and constraints: Without sorted subsets, naive and antigen-experienced compartments could not be conclusively compared.

This receptor was taken from a woman aged 55-70 years in good health. Sequenced material: blood. The chain links TRBV12-3 or TRBV12-4 to TRBJ2-7, with no clear D. The CDR3 region is CASSLVGVGYEQYF. DNA of the CDR3: TGTGCCAGCAGTTTGGTGGGTGTCGGCTACGAGCAGTACTTC.